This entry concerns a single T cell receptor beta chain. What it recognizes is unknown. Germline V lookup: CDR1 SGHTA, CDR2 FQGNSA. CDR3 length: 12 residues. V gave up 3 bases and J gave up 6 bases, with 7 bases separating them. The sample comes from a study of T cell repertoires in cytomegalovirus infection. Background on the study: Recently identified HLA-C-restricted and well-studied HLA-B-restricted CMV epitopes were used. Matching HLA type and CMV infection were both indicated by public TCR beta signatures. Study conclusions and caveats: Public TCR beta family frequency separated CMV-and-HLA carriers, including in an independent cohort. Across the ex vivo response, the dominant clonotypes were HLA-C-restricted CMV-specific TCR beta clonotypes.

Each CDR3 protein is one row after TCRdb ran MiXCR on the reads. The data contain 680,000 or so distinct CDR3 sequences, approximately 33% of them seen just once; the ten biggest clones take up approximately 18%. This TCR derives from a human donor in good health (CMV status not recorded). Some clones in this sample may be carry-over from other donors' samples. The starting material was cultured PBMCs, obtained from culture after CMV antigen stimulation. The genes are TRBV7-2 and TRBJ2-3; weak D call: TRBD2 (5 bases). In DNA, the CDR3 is TGTGCCAGCAGCTTGGACTGGGATACGCAGTATTTT. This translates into CASSLDWDTQYF.